One and the same sample provided the 27 T cell receptor beta chains below, sequenced in a study of PD-L1 blockade in urothelial cancer. The assay was immunoSEQ multiplex PCR, and TCRdb's table has in-frame clones only and misses some. The table records more than 80,000 clones, around 76% of them present only once. The sample in question was PBMCs, obtained around atezolizumab (anti-PD-L1) treatment. These receptors came from a man aged 65 to 79 with urothelial cancer.

The CDR3: CAISGTSGGTDTQYF. The CDR3 region has the DNA TGTGCCATCAGCGGGACTAGCGGGGGAACAGATACGCAGTATTTT. The chain links TRBV10-3 to TRBJ2-3; 14 positions match TRBD2. Unmatched junction bases numbered 2, after V lost 6 bases and J lost 3 bases. Germline CDR1 ENHRY, CDR2 SYGVKD. The CDR3 is made up of 15 amino acids.

As regards this clone: The same CDR3 also results from other DNA sequences found in this sample. V is TRBV2 and J is TRBJ1-2; D is undetermined. The CDR3 loop spans 14 amino acids. V lost 2 bases to trimming and J lost 5 bases, with 12 bases between them. Germline assignment: CDR1 SNHLY and CDR2 FYNNEI. The CDR3 DNA follows: TGTGCCAGCAGTGAAAATCGGGGTAGTTATGGCTACACCTTC. It translates to CASSENRGSYGYTF. The whole variable domain, filled in from reference TRBV2 and TRBJ1-2, reads EPEVTQTPSHQVTQMGQEVILRCVPISNHLYFYWYRQILGQKVEFLVSFYNNEISEKSEIFDDQFSVERPDGSNFTLKIRSTKLEDSAMYFCASSENRGSYGYTFGSGTRLTVV.

This chain joins TRBV29-1 and TRBJ2-1, with 8 nucleotides matching TRBD2. Per the germline V gene, CDR1 is SQVTM and CDR2 is ANQGSEA. The CDR3 has 15 residues. The junction had 10 bases not matched to a gene; V was cut back by 4 bases and J by 5 bases. In DNA, the CDR3 is TGCAGCGTTGCCTCCACCCGGGGGGGCCACAATGAGCAGTTCTTC. Translated: CSVASTRGGHNEQFF.

Here the CDR3 reads CASSSGAGGGTGELFF. The CDR3 coding sequence is TGTGCCAGCAGCTCAGGAGCGGGAGGGGGGACCGGGGAGCTGTTTTTT. J is TRBJ2-2 and V is TRBV11-3; 10 bases are shared with TRBD2. Germline V gives CDR1 SGHNT, CDR2 YENEEA. The junction had 7 bases not matched to a gene; V was cut back by 4 bases and J by 5 bases. The CDR3 contains 16 residues.

CDR3 protein: CASSAGTGDTEAFF. As DNA, the CDR3 is TGTGCCAGCAGCGCCGGGACAGGGGACACTGAAGCTTTCTTT. The chain links TRBV9 to TRBJ1-1, with TRBD1 identical over 10 bases. CDR3 length equals 14 residues. After removal of 3 bases from V and 3 bases from J, the junction contained 2 bases not matched to a gene. CDR1 SGDLS and CDR2 YYNGEE come from the germline V gene.

The CDR3 sequence is CSVGGRNEKLFF. The CDR3 coding sequence is TGCAGCGTTGGGGGGCGAAATGAAAAACTGTTTTTT. V gene TRBV29-1 combines with J gene TRBJ1-4, with D maybe TRBD1 (6 bases). Germline CDR1 reads SQVTM; CDR2 reads ANQGSEA. This CDR3 spans 12 amino acids. The germline V and J ends were trimmed by 4 bases and 5 bases, with 8 bases remaining between them. The full variable domain, completed using reference TRBV29-1 and TRBJ1-4, is SAVISQKPSRDICQRGTSLTIQCQVDSQVTMMFWYRQQPGQSLTLIATANQGSEATYESGFVIDKFPISRPNLTFSTLTVSNMSPEDSSIYLCSVGGRNEKLFFGSGTQLSVL.

Only a few counts were recorded for this clone. This chain joins TRBV11-3 and TRBJ2-7; D possibly corresponds to TRBD2 (5 bases). This CDR3 has 15 amino acids. Trimming removed 5 bases from V and 2 bases from J, with 16 bases in between. Germline-derived CDR1 and CDR2 are SGHNT and YENEEA. The CDR3 coding sequence is TGTGCCAGCAGCCAGGAGGCCTACAACCCCTACGAGCAGTACTTC. Its translation: CASSQEAYNPYEQYF.

This clone showed up just once. The chain recombines TRBV11-2 with TRBJ1-4, with D maybe TRBD1 (5 bases). Germline values: CDR1 SGHAT, CDR2 FQNNGV. Trimming removed 3 bases at V and 7 bases at J, with 15 bases between. The length of the CDR3 is 15 residues. The CDR3 sequence: CASSLPGGGGEKLFF. In nucleotides, the CDR3 is TGTGCCAGCAGCTTGCCCGGTGGGGGGGGTGAAAAACTGTTTTTT. The full variable domain, its missing parts supplied by reference TRBV11-2 and TRBJ1-4, is EAGVAQSPRYKIIEKRQSVAFWCNPISGHATLYWYQQILGQGPKLLIQFQNNGVVDDSQLPKDRFSAERLKGVDSTLKIQPAKLEDSAVYLCASSLPGGGGEKLFFGSGTQLSVL.

The gene calls are TRBV5-6 and TRBJ2-7, with unresolved D. Trimming left V 3 bases short and J 7 bases short, with 11 bases between. CDR3 length equals 12 residues. CDR1 is SGHDT and CDR2 is YYEEEE in the germline V gene. This CDR3 is CASSSLTGEQYF. The CDR3 DNA reads TGTGCCAGCAGCTCGTTGACCGGGGAGCAGTACTTC.

The chain couples TRBV5-1 to TRBJ1-4; possibly TRBD1 for D (5 bases). CDR1 is SGHRS and CDR2 is YFSETQ in the germline V gene. Trimming removed 4 bases from V and 4 bases from J, with 14 bases in between. This CDR3 contains 15 residues. In DNA form, the CDR3 reads TGCGCCAGCAGCCGGGCAGGGTGGGTTAATGAAAAACTGTTTTTT. It yields the protein CASSRAGWVNEKLFF.

The V and J genes are TRBV7-3 and TRBJ2-1, with D possibly TRBD2 on 6 matching bases. The V gene lost 5 bases and the J gene lost 0 bases, with 11 bases spanning the gap. This CDR3 region has 15 residues. Looked up from germline, CDR1 is SGHTA and CDR2 is FQGTGA. The CDR3 DNA reads TGTGCCAGCAGCCCACGGGGGAGCTCCTACAATGAGCAGTTCTTC. As protein: CASSPRGSSYNEQFF.

This clone was counted between two and nine times. The chain is built from TRBV25-1 and TRBJ1-2; TRBD1 is a possible D gene (5 bases). This CDR3 region has 14 residues. The V gene's germline CDR1 is MGHDK and CDR2 SYGVNS. V was shortened by 2 bases and J by 7 bases, with 14 bases between the two germline ends. The CDR3 reads CASSEARVASGYTF. The CDR3 bases are TGTGCCAGCAGTGAAGCCAGGGTGGCTTCTGGCTACACCTTC.

This clone was seen a handful of times. The chain has TRBV13 and TRBJ2-1; 7 nucleotides agree with TRBD1. The CDR3 contains 16 residues. The ends lost 1 base at V and 1 base at J; junction bases unmatched: 4. The V gene's germline CDR1 is PRHDT and CDR2 FYEKMQ (reference sequence). The CDR3 DNA is TGTGCCAGCAGCTTAGCTGGACAGGAATCCTACAATGAGCAGTTCTTC. Amino acid sequence: CASSLAGQESYNEQFF.

The chain recombines TRBV6-5 with TRBJ1-1, with D possibly being TRBD1 (5 bases). Germline lookup yields CDR1 MNHEY and CDR2 SVGAGI. The V and J ends lost 6 bases and 0 bases respectively, with 14 bases between them. This CDR3 is built from 15 residues. CDR3 nucleotides: TGTGCCAGCAGCCAAACCAGGGCCCTGAACACTGAAGCTTTCTTT. Its translation is CASSQTRALNTEAFF.

The J gene is TRBJ2-7, the V gene TRBV7-2; maybe TRBD2 (6 bases). Germline V lookup: CDR1 SGHTA, CDR2 FQGNSA. Trimming took off 2 bases at V and 3 bases at J, with 14 bases between the two ends. This CDR3 comprises 15 residues. CDR3 residues: CASSLWRDGGYEQYF. CDR3 sequence (DNA): TGTGCCAGCAGCTTATGGAGGGACGGGGGCTACGAGCAGTACTTC. Complete variable domain (other parts from reference TRBV7-2 and TRBJ2-7): GAGVSQSPSNKVTEKGKDVELRCDPISGHTALYWYRQSLGQGLEFLIYFQGNSAPDKSGLPSDRFSAERTGGSVSTLTIQRTQQEDSAVYLCASSLWRDGGYEQYFGPGTRLTVT.

This clone occurred a few times. The chain uses TRBV1 and TRBJ2-7; the D call in the table, TRBD2, was not verified against the DNA. TRBV1 is termed a pseudogene. The CDR3 has 13 residues. CDR3 sequence reads: CTHPGLTSYEQYF. In DNA form, the CDR3 reads TGCACCCATCCGGGACTGACTTCCTACGAGCAGTACTTC.

The chain uses TRBV9 and TRBJ2-1; D is perhaps TRBD2 (6 bases). CDR3 length equals 14 residues. CDR1 and CDR2 (germline): SGDLS, YYNGEE. V dropped 4 bases and J dropped 4 bases, with 12 bases sitting between them. For the CDR3, the DNA is TGTGCCAGCAGCCGCATGGGGGGATACAATGAGCAGTTCTTC. Translation gives CASSRMGGYNEQFF.

The chain couples TRBV5-5 to TRBJ2-2; D perhaps matches TRBD1 (5 bases). The CDR3 extends over 15 amino acids. In germline, CDR1 is SGHKS, CDR2 YYEKEE (reference sequence). V lost 0 bases to trimming and J lost 4 bases, with 10 bases between them. CDR3 in amino acids: CASSLGGPGTGELFF. The CDR3 bases are TGTGCCAGCAGCTTGGGGGGCCCCGGCACCGGGGAGCTGTTTTTT.

DNA for the CDR3: TGTGCCAGCAGCTTCGGACTAGCGGGAGAATACGAGCAGTACTTC. Residues: CASSFGLAGEYEQYF. V and J are TRBV11-3 and TRBJ2-7; 13 bases are shared with TRBD2. V trimming: 3 bases; J trimming: 4 bases; junction bases outside the gene matches: 3. Germline CDR1 and CDR2: SGHNT and YENEEA. The CDR3 has 15 amino acids. Based on the CDR3 plus reference TRBV11-3 and TRBJ2-7, the full variable domain is EAGVVQSPRYKIIEKKQPVAFWCNPISGHNTLYWYLQNLGQGPELLIRYENEEAVDDSQLPKDRFSAERLKGVDSTLKIQPAELGDSAVYLCASSFGLAGEYEQYFGPGTRLTVT.

This clone is a singleton in its sample. The CDR3 sequence: CASSIGREVGNEQFF. CDR3 in DNA: TGTGCCAGTAGTATTGGGCGGGAGGTAGGAAATGAGCAGTTCTTC. The chain carries TRBV19 and TRBJ2-1, with 8 bases fitting TRBD2. This CDR3 region has 15 residues. Trimming cost V 3 bases and J 7 bases; bases outside gene matches: 8. The germline gives CDR1 LNHDA, CDR2 SQIVND (reference sequence).

This clone was counted once. The chain employs TRBV11-3 and TRBJ2-1; 11 bases are a match to TRBD2. Germline V CDR1 and CDR2: SGHNT, YENEEA. J was trimmed by 8 bases and V by 5 bases; bases with no gene match: 20. The CDR3 runs 19 residues. The CDR3 sequence is CASSGRTVLAGGPRDEQFF. CDR3 bases: TGTGCCAGCAGCGGCAGGACAGTCTTAGCGGGAGGGCCTAGGGATGAGCAGTTCTTC.

This clone was found a few times. The V gene is TRBV6-5, the J gene TRBJ1-4; D ambiguous. In germline, CDR1 is MNHEY, CDR2 SVGAGI. The germline V and J ends were trimmed by 6 bases and 6 bases, with 8 bases remaining between them. The CDR3 contains 12 residues. The CDR3 spells CASSRADEKLFF. The CDR3 bases are TGTGCCAGCAGCCGAGCGGATGAAAAACTGTTTTTT.

The V and J genes are TRBV2 and TRBJ2-5; 7 bases align to TRBD1. The V gene end was trimmed by 3 bases and the J gene end by 0 bases; junction bases not matched to a gene: 4. In germline, CDR1 is SNHLY, CDR2 FYNNEI. This CDR3 contains 15 residues. This CDR3 reads CASSENRGDQETQYF. DNA for the CDR3: TGTGCCAGCAGTGAGAACAGGGGAGACCAAGAGACCCAGTACTTC.

The gene calls are TRBV7-3 and TRBJ2-3, with D unresolved. This CDR3 spans 14 amino acids. The V end was cut by 1 base, the J end by 5 bases, with 10 bases between. The germline V gene encodes CDR1 SGHTA and CDR2 FQGTGA. CDR3 protein: CASSLNPRGDTQYF. CDR3 DNA: TGTGCCAGCAGCTTAAATCCCAGAGGAGATACGCAGTATTTT.

This chain joins TRBV18 and TRBJ2-1; 9 bases agree with TRBD2. The CDR3 spans 16 residues. Germline-derived CDR1 and CDR2 are KGHSH and LQKENI. The V and J ends lost 1 base and 9 bases, in that order; junction bases with no gene match: 10. CDR3 in amino acids: CASSPLTSGPTSEQFF. The CDR3, as DNA: TGTGCCAGCTCACCACTGACTAGCGGACCTACAAGTGAGCAGTTCTTC.

This clone was found once. This sequence joins TRBV5-8 and TRBJ1-4; weak D call: TRBD1 (5 bases). Germline V gene data show CDR1 as SGHTS and CDR2 as YDEGEE. This CDR3 is built from 17 residues. Trimming stripped 0 bases from V and 0 bases from J, with 12 bases between. The CDR3 nucleotides read TGTGCCAGCAGCTTGGTTTATTCGACAGCAACTAATGAAAAACTGTTTTTT. It specifies CASSLVYSTATNEKLFF.

The V call is TRBV10-3, the J call TRBJ1-1; 8 bases match TRBD1. The CDR3 is 14 residues long. V was clipped by 11 bases and J by 1 base; unmatched bases: 9. Looked up from germline, CDR1 is ENHRY and CDR2 is SYGVKD. The CDR3 region has the DNA TGTGCCGCCAGTCCCGGGACAGGGAACACTGAAGCTTTCTTT. The encoded protein is CAASPGTGNTEAFF.